These T cell receptor beta chains were read from a single sample in a study of PD-1 blockade in classical Hodgkin lymphoma. Repertoires were generated with immunoSEQ multiplex PCR, while TCRdb's copy carries only in-frame clones and drops some. Altogether 20,000 or so clones are present, around 82% being singletons, with the ten largest covering around a fifth. Sequenced here: peripheral blood mononuclear cells (PBMCs), sampled before the fourth cycle of nivolumab. The receptors originated from a human donor with classical Hodgkin lymphoma. The conserved cysteine and the conserved F or W are not part of the CDR3 here. Not all rows give a size; the values are once, few, many and, for expanded clones, a class.

j_gene: TRBJ2-3
v_gene: TRBV2
abundance: NA
CDR3aa: ASSDYLGLVGTDTQY

j_gene: TRBJ2-3
v_gene: TRBV19
abundance: NA
CDR3aa: ASSSRGVSTDTQY

j_gene: TRBJ2-5
v_gene: TRBV10-1
abundance: NA
CDR3aa: ASSEFQGEQY

j_gene: TRBJ1-1
v_gene: TRBV11-2
abundance: NA
CDR3aa: ASSPEVRGTKYEAF

j_gene: TRBJ2-5
v_gene: TRBV10-3
abundance: NA
CDR3aa: AISELAGGEGETQY

j_gene: TRBJ1-1
v_gene: TRBV29-1
abundance: NA
CDR3aa: SAALNTGLEAF

j_gene: TRBJ2-1
v_gene: TRBV4-1
abundance: NA
CDR3aa: ASSQESSLNEQF

j_gene: TRBJ1-1
v_gene: TRBV4-1
abundance: medium-sized
CDR3aa: ASSQEWAGYPMNTEAF

j_gene: TRBJ2-5
v_gene: TRBV6-6
abundance: once
CDR3aa: ASNRLAEETQY

j_gene: TRBJ1-2
v_gene: TRBV6-5
abundance: NA
CDR3aa: ASSYDGRGGDGYT

j_gene: TRBJ2-5
v_gene: TRBV5-1
abundance: NA
CDR3aa: ASSLRAGVSETQY

j_gene: TRBJ1-4
v_gene: TRBV4-3
abundance: NA
CDR3aa: ASSPQDRDREKLF

j_gene: TRBJ1-3
v_gene: TRBV19
abundance: few
CDR3aa: ATPPATGKFSGNTIY

j_gene: TRBJ2-5
v_gene: TRBV9
abundance: NA
CDR3aa: ASSVDTSGETQY

j_gene: TRBJ2-5
v_gene: TRBV10-3
abundance: NA
CDR3aa: AISESGTRNQETQY

j_gene: TRBJ2-3
v_gene: TRBV5-1
abundance: NA
CDR3aa: ASSFHRGPDTQY

j_gene: TRBJ2-2
v_gene: TRBV10-2
abundance: NA
CDR3aa: AATQTSTGELF

j_gene: TRBJ2-4
v_gene: TRBV5-6
abundance: NA
CDR3aa: ASSFFSTLFIQY

j_gene: TRBJ2-7
v_gene: TRBV10-2
abundance: NA
CDR3aa: ASSEGYGGRQY

j_gene: TRBJ2-2
v_gene: TRBV10-1
abundance: few
CDR3aa: ASSESYRNTGELF

j_gene: TRBJ1-3
v_gene: TRBV15
abundance: NA
CDR3aa: ATSREGRTGGTGNTIY

j_gene: TRBJ2-1
v_gene: TRBV4-3
abundance: NA
CDR3aa: ASSARQGAGNEQF

j_gene: TRBJ2-3
v_gene: TRBV19
abundance: once
CDR3aa: ASSPTSGGRTDTQY

j_gene: TRBJ2-5
v_gene: TRBV5-6
abundance: NA
CDR3aa: ASSLGQGRSETQY

j_gene: TRBJ1-6
v_gene: TRBV28
abundance: NA
CDR3aa: ASTFRDRANSPLH

j_gene: TRBJ2-1
v_gene: TRBV7-2
abundance: NA
CDR3aa: ASSTSGGSSYNEQF

j_gene: TRBJ2-2
v_gene: TRBV7-9
abundance: NA
CDR3aa: ASSLNHRGGELF

j_gene: TRBJ2-1
v_gene: TRBV4-1
abundance: NA
CDR3aa: ASSPRTSGGARVYEQF

j_gene: TRBJ1-2
v_gene: TRBV28
abundance: NA
CDR3aa: ASSTGRSGGYT

j_gene: TRBJ1-1
v_gene: TRBV7-9
abundance: NA
CDR3aa: ASSYGRMGTEAF

j_gene: TRBJ2-5
v_gene: TRBV6-1
abundance: NA
CDR3aa: ASSEAGGGVQETQY

j_gene: TRBJ2-3
v_gene: TRBV7-2
abundance: once
CDR3aa: ASSRNVDTQY

j_gene: TRBJ1-2
v_gene: TRBV6-1
abundance: NA
CDR3aa: ASSEGQYNPHYGYT

j_gene: TRBJ1-4
v_gene: TRBV28
abundance: NA
CDR3aa: ASSSGGAITNEKLF

j_gene: TRBJ2-2
v_gene: TRBV2
abundance: NA
CDR3aa: ASSVGGQGGGELF

j_gene: TRBJ2-7
v_gene: TRBV4-3
abundance: NA
CDR3aa: ASSPERGSHEQY

j_gene: TRBJ2-7
v_gene: TRBV18
abundance: NA
CDR3aa: ASSPPSGSYEQY